Reported below is one T cell receptor (beta chain). These data originate in a study of shared clonotypes between healthy human individuals. Clones were sequenced by immunoSEQ multiplex PCR, and TCRdb holds only the in-frame ones, with some missing. The profile shows 2 million to 2.5 million clones, 90% to 95% of them singletons. This CDR3 comprises 15 residues. Trimming shortened V by 2 bases and J by 2 bases, and 9 bases separated the two germline ends. CDR1 and CDR2 from the germline V gene are KGHSH and LQKENI. Adult Caucasians living in Nashville, Tennessee made up all of the donors. This TCR came from a man aged 18-30 years in good health. Some clones in this sample may be carry-over from other donors' samples. V and J are TRBV18 and TRBJ2-2; D possibly corresponds to TRBD1 (5 bases). The material sequenced was naive CD4+ T cells from PBMCs. Subset denoted: CD45RA+ positively selected. The CDR3 bases are TGTGCCAGCTCACCATCAAGGGGCAACACCGGGGAGCTGTTTTTT. Its translation: CASSPSRGNTGELFF.